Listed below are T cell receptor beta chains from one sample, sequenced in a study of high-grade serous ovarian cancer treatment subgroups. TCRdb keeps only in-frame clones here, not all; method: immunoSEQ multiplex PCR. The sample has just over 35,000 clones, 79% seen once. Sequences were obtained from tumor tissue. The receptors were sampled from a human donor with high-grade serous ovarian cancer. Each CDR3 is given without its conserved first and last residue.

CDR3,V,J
ASSLTGAEQY,TRBV7-9,TRBJ2-7
ASSETLLPTGAWGYT,TRBV10-1,TRBJ1-2
ASSLLGANTEAF,TRBV19,TRBJ1-1
ASSQDHRGGYT,TRBV4-2,TRBJ1-2
ATSRDRGDYGYT,TRBV15,TRBJ1-2
ASSAGTSGRNGELF,TRBV7-9,TRBJ2-2
ASSLFRVRGLDEQY,TRBV27,TRBJ2-7
ASRMGPADGYT,TRBV19,TRBJ1-2
ASSLGPLFA,TRBV13,TRBJ1-2
ASTTDFYNEQF,TRBV4-2,TRBJ2-1
ASSLRGTDNYGYT,TRBV7-9,TRBJ1-2
ASSLRRGRNEKLF,TRBV27,TRBJ1-4
ASSFGRPGLHNEQF,TRBV11-2,TRBJ2-1
ASSPDRDQPQH,TRBV2,TRBJ1-5
ASSQDGPGENNQPQH,TRBV4-2,TRBJ1-5
ASSQDRPRTGELF,TRBV4-2,TRBJ2-2
ASSLGPGLAGDTQY,TRBV7-8,TRBJ2-3
ATAAQGDTEAF,TRBV15,TRBJ1-1
AWSDPAAGLSYEQY,TRBV30,TRBJ2-7
ASSFRLAGVGNEQF,TRBV9,TRBJ2-1
ASSLERISYNEQF,TRBV5-1,TRBJ2-1
ASSLIAGAYNEQF,TRBV5-1,TRBJ2-1
ASSSFFMGGFGTEAF,TRBV28,TRBJ1-1
ASSLGGENEKLF,TRBV5-1,TRBJ1-4
ASSLVGGSETQY,TRBV7-7,TRBJ2-5
ASSLLAGYDLTGELF,TRBV7-2,TRBJ2-2
ASSSYGATNEKLF,TRBV27,TRBJ1-4
ASSLEASGRYNEQF,TRBV5-1,TRBJ2-1
ASGGSSYEQY,TRBV18,TRBJ2-7
ASSKIRNIRGEQY,TRBV27,TRBJ2-7
ASSIAQGAAKTQY,TRBV19,TRBJ2-5
ASSPRAGSETQY,TRBV11-1,TRBJ2-5
ASSRTSRRETQY,TRBV28,TRBJ2-5
ASSSRRTRGAGELF,TRBV19,TRBJ2-2
ASSLELMNNEQF,TRBV7-2,TRBJ2-1
ASSSRLGGGHNEQF,TRBV7-2,TRBJ2-1
ASSIGSPYEQY,TRBV27,TRBJ2-7
ASSLRQGGEKLF,TRBV13,TRBJ1-4
ASSLDSSNEQF,TRBV5-6,TRBJ2-1
ASSLDAGFSEKLF,TRBV7-6,TRBJ1-4
ASSLASGQGYGYT,TRBV7-2,TRBJ1-2
ASSQGTHT,TRBV23-1,TRBJ1-2
ASSLGLGSNEQF,TRBV9,TRBJ2-1
ASSPGTSSADTQY,TRBV4-2,TRBJ2-3
ASSPRDSGLTGELF,TRBV7-9,TRBJ2-2
ASSLTGTGELF,TRBV7-3,TRBJ2-2